Below are 6 T cell receptor beta chains sequenced from a single sample in a study of pediatric ulcerative colitis. Profiled with immunoSEQ multiplex PCR; TCRdb holds only in-frame clones, not every one. The sample records 40,000 to 55,000 clones, more than 60% being singletons. Rectal tissue came from one to two pinch biopsies taken at colonoscopy. The sequencing input was gut tissue. The source of these receptors is a girl under 18 with moderate ulcerative colitis.

The chain uses TRBV19 and TRBJ2-1; possible D gene TRBD2, 5 bases. Germline lookup yields CDR1 LNHDA and CDR2 SQIVND (reference sequence). CDR3 length: 14 amino acids. Trimming removed 8 bases from V and 3 bases from J, with 14 bases in between. DNA for the CDR3: TGTGCCAGTTCCCCTGGACTTGTCTACAATGAGCAGTTCTTC. Encoded protein: CASSPGLVYNEQFF. Full variable domain (outside the CDR3, taken from reference TRBV19 and TRBJ2-1): DGGITQSPKYLFRKEGQNVTLSCEQNLNHDAMYWYRQDPGQGLRLIYYSQIVNDFQKGDIAEGYSVSREKKESFPLTVTSAQKNPTAFYLCASSPGLVYNEQFFGPGTRLTVL.

J is TRBJ2-2 and V is TRBV30, with D maybe TRBD2 (7 bases). V lost 4 bases, J lost 6 bases, and 21 bases lay in between. Per germline, CDR1 GTSNPN and CDR2 SVGIG (reference sequence). The CDR3 has 16 residues. CDR3 coding DNA: TGTGCCTGGAATCCTCCGGGGGGCTGGGCGGCCGGGGAGCTGTTTTTT. Amino acid sequence: CAWNPPGGWAAGELFF.

The chain couples TRBV19 to TRBJ2-5; 12 positions agree with TRBD1. Losses at the gene ends were 3 bases for V and 7 bases for J; bases not matched to a gene: 12. The germline V gene encodes CDR1 LNHDA and CDR2 SQIVND (reference sequence). The CDR3 contains 17 residues. CDR3 DNA: TGTGCCAGTAGTATTACGGGACAGGGGGCCGTTGGGGTGACCCAGTACTTC. This codes for CASSITGQGAVGVTQYF.

This clone was detected only once. The CDR3 loop reads CASSASGLRHTEAFF. The CDR3 nucleotides read TGTGCCAGCAGTGCGTCGGGACTGAGGCACACTGAAGCTTTCTTT. The chain is built from TRBV2 and TRBJ1-1; D is perhaps TRBD1 (5 bases). Germline assignment: CDR1 SNHLY and CDR2 FYNNEI. The CDR3 is made up of 15 amino acids. With 4 bases removed from V and 3 bases from J, the gap between germline ends came to 15 bases.

This chain connects TRBV6-1 to TRBJ1-1; D is unclear. CDR3 length: 15 amino acids. Germline V gives CDR1 MNHNS, CDR2 SASEGT. The V end lost 0 bases, the J end lost 3 bases, and 11 bases lay between the germline ends. CDR3 in DNA: TGTGCCAGCAGTGAAGCCTATCTGGAGCACACTGAAGCTTTCTTT. The encoded protein is CASSEAYLEHTEAFF.

The chain joins TRBV5-1 to TRBJ1-2; maybe TRBD1 (6 bases). Trimming removed 6 bases at V and 3 bases at J, with 15 bases between. Germline loops: CDR1 SGHRS, CDR2 YFSETQ. The CDR3 totals 14 residues. CDR3 protein: CASTELGGDYGYTF. The CDR3 region has the DNA TGCGCCAGCACGGAACTAGGGGGGGACTATGGCTACACCTTC.